Listed here are 9 T cell receptor beta chains from one sample, sequenced in a study of OX40 agonist ivuxolimab in advanced cancers. Using immunoSEQ multiplex PCR, the repertoire was profiled, and TCRdb retains in-frame clones only, with some absent. Of about 45,000 clones in the sample, about four fifths were seen once. The specimen was CD4+ or CD8+ T cells sorted from blood, collected in a trial of the OX40 agonist ivuxolimab. The receptors come from an adult with an advanced solid tumor such as melanoma, head and neck, liver or kidney cancer.

By sample fraction, this clone is medium-sized. This chain connects TRBV11-3 to TRBJ2-2, with D uncertain. V lost 5 bases to trimming and J lost 1 base, with 5 bases between them. This CDR3 is 13 amino acids long. Germline CDR1 reads SGHNT; CDR2 reads YENEEA. The CDR3 loop reads CASSDGNTGELFF. The CDR3 coding sequence is TGTGCCAGCAGCGATGGGAACACCGGGGAGCTGTTTTTT.

This chain links TRBV28 with TRBJ2-7; 7 positions match TRBD2. Germline V gives CDR1 MDHEN, CDR2 SYDVKM. The CDR3 covers 14 residues. J lost 4 bases, V lost 5 bases, and 8 bases had no gene match. The CDR3 protein is CASSLSPGGYEQYF. In DNA form, the CDR3 reads TGTGCCAGCAGTCTGAGTCCCGGGGGGTACGAGCAGTACTTC.

The CDR3 DNA is TGTGCCAGCAGCCCCCGGGAACTCCGATACTCTGGAAACACCATATATTTT. Its protein product is CASSPRELRYSGNTIYF. The rearrangement uses TRBV7-2 and TRBJ1-3; D unclear. The CDR3 runs 17 residues. Trimming removed 5 bases at V and 0 bases at J, with 17 bases between. Germline V gene sequence: CDR1 SGHTA, CDR2 FQGNSA.

This clone was observed a handful of times. This rearrangement joins TRBV28 to TRBJ2-2, with unresolved D. This CDR3 has 13 amino acids. The V and J ends lost 5 bases and 5 bases respectively, with 9 bases between them. Germline loops: CDR1 MDHEN, CDR2 SYDVKM. This CDR3 reads CASSVTQTGELFF. The DNA of the CDR3 is TGTGCCAGCAGTGTAACACAAACCGGGGAGCTGTTTTTT.

This chain uses TRBV28 with TRBJ2-1; 8 bases align to TRBD2. Per germline, CDR1 MDHEN and CDR2 SYDVKM. The V and J ends lost 5 bases and 4 bases, in that order; junction bases with no gene match: 4. The CDR3 totals 14 residues. CDR3 nucleotides: TGTGCCAGCAGTGAACTAGCGGCTTACAATGAGCAGTTCTTC. Protein: CASSELAAYNEQFF.

Here the CDR3 DNA reads TGTGCCTGGAGCCCCGATTATAATTCACCCCTCCACTTT. Translated: CAWSPDYNSPLHF. This sequence joins TRBV30 and TRBJ1-6; no firm D call. The CDR3 loop spans 13 amino acids. The germline gives CDR1 GTSNPN, CDR2 SVGIG (reference sequence). Trimming cost V 3 bases and J 4 bases, with 7 bases left between them.

The gene calls are TRBV11-2 and TRBJ2-7; D is perhaps TRBD2 (7 bases). With 2 bases removed from V and 9 bases from J, the gap between germline ends came to 20 bases. Germline V gene lookup returns CDR1 SGHAT and CDR2 FQNNGV. The CDR3 is made up of 15 amino acids. The CDR3 is CASSLNTGGRRGQYF. CDR3 DNA: TGTGCCAGCAGCTTAAATACGGGGGGCCGGCGGGGGCAGTACTTC.

The V call is TRBV7-2, the J call TRBJ1-2; a weak D match, TRBD1 (6 bases). Germline V gene sequence: CDR1 SGHTA, CDR2 FQGNSA. Trimming shortened V by 5 bases and J by 4 bases, and 20 bases separated the two germline ends. The CDR3 covers 16 residues. The CDR3 DNA is TGTGCCAGCAGCCTGGACAGTACGGGGCTTAGCTATGGCTACACCTTC. Amino acids: CASSLDSTGLSYGYTF.

The chain is built from TRBV4-1 and TRBJ2-7, with 8 positions matching TRBD1. Germline loops: CDR1 MGHRA, CDR2 YSYEKL. J lost 2 bases, V lost 3 bases, and 6 bases had no gene match. The CDR3 is 15 residues long. CDR3 protein: CASSHSGQGTYEQYF. The CDR3 DNA reads as TGCGCCAGCAGCCATTCTGGACAGGGAACCTACGAGCAGTACTTC.